The rows below give T cell receptor beta chains drawn from one sample of a study of vaccination and CD4 T cells after COVID-19. These TCRs are of unknown antigen specificity. TCRdb reprocessed the PCR reads with MiXCR, giving one entry per CDR3 protein. The sample contains under 11,000 distinct CDR3 sequences, around 30% of which appear only once. The sample here was CD4+ T cells from blood, cultured in vitro, taken after SARS-CoV-2 vaccination. The origin of the receptors is a human donor who had recovered from COVID-19. Both conserved end residues are part of each CDR3. A D gene is named only where the DNA matches it firmly. A row's size may be missing; if present it is once, few, many or a size class.

d_gene	abundance	v_gene	j_gene	CDR3aa	CDR3nt
-	-	TRBV6-1	TRBJ2-2	CASRGDTHTGELFF	TGTGCCAGCAGGGGGGACACACACACCGGGGAGCTGTTTTTT
TRBD1	few	TRBV6-5	TRBJ1-2	CASSYKPGGSYGYTF	TGTGCCAGCAGTTACAAACCAGGGGGCAGCTATGGCTACACCTTC
-	once	TRBV19	TRBJ2-3	CASKNRGTTNTDTQYF	TGTGCCAGTAAGAACCGTGGGACAACCAACACAGATACGCAGTATTTT
TRBD1	medium-sized	TRBV27	TRBJ2-7	CASSFVQTGVHEQYF	TGTGCCAGCAGTTTCGTTCAAACAGGGGTCCACGAGCAGTACTTC
TRBD1	few	TRBV5-1	TRBJ1-2	CASSYRQGEYGYTF	TGCGCCAGCAGCTATAGACAGGGGGAATATGGCTACACCTTC
-	-	TRBV12-3/TRBV12-4	TRBJ2-2	CASSPGGLSTGELFF	TGTGCCAGCAGTCCTGGAGGACTTAGCACCGGGGAGCTGTTTTTT
TRBD2	-	TRBV6-5	TRBJ2-3	CASSYLRTSGRPVKGTDTQYF	TGTGCCAGCAGTTACCTTCGGACTAGCGGGAGGCCTGTGAAAGGCACAGATACGCAGTATTTT
TRBD1	few	TRBV5-1	TRBJ1-6	CASSPGQGASSPLHF	TGCGCCAGCAGCCCGGGACAGGGGGCGAGTTCACCCCTCCACTTT
TRBD2	-	TRBV7-3	TRBJ2-2	CASSWTSGMTTGELFF	TGTGCCAGCAGCTGGACTAGCGGGATGACCACCGGGGAGCTGTTTTTT
-	few	TRBV18	TRBJ1-1	CASSPMGIEAFF	TGTGCCAGCTCACCAATGGGGATTGAAGCTTTCTTT
TRBD2	-	TRBV11-3	TRBJ2-3	CASSHWGTSVKYTDTQYF	TGTGCCAGCAGCCACTGGGGGACTAGCGTTAAGTACACAGATACGCAGTATTTT
-	-	TRBV6-1	TRBJ2-5	CASSEVEKGGVRETQYF	TGTGCCAGCAGTGAAGTCGAAAAGGGTGGGGTTCGAGAGACCCAGTACTTC
TRBD1	-	TRBV11-1	TRBJ2-4	CASSPEGQGGAKNIQYF	TGTGCCAGCAGCCCGGAAGGACAGGGGGGGGCCAAAAACATTCAGTACTTC
-	few	TRBV6-2/TRBV6-3	TRBJ1-2	CASSYPPGASGYTF	TGTGCCAGCAGTTACCCCCCAGGGGCATCTGGCTACACCTTC
-	medium-sized	TRBV7-2	TRBJ1-4	CASSLGVAAKLFF	TGTGCCAGCAGCTTAGGGGTTGCGGCTAAACTGTTTTTT
TRBD2	-	TRBV6-2/TRBV6-3	TRBJ2-3	CASTLRLAGSTDTQYF	TGTGCCAGCACCCTCCGGTTAGCGGGGAGCACAGATACGCAGTATTTT
TRBD2	-	TRBV5-1	TRBJ2-7	CASSLVVRPSGTSGIIAYEQYF	TGCGCCAGCAGCTTGGTGGTCAGGCCCAGCGGGACTAGCGGGATAATAGCCTACGAGCAGTACTTC
-	few	TRBV27	TRBJ1-1	CASSSAGWDTEAFF	TGTGCCAGCAGTTCGGCAGGGTGGGACACTGAAGCTTTCTTT
-	-	TRBV5-6	TRBJ1-3	CASSLGVRYSGNTIYF	TGTGCCAGCAGCTTAGGGGTCAGGTACTCTGGAAACACCATATATTTT
TRBD1	-	TRBV20-1	TRBJ1-6	CSARAPTGVGHSPLHF	TGCAGTGCTAGAGCCCCGACAGGGGTGGGCCATTCACCCCTCCACTTT
-	-	TRBV6-4	TRBJ2-7	CASSDSRGRGAGEQYF	TGTGCCAGCAGTGACTCGAGAGGCAGGGGGGCGGGCGAGCAGTACTTC
-	few	TRBV20-1	TRBJ1-1	CSAGVGAVEAFF	TGCAGTGCGGGGGTGGGGGCCGTTGAAGCTTTCTTT
TRBD2	-	TRBV28	TRBJ2-7	CASSAPPLAGAHYEQYF	TGTGCCAGCAGTGCTCCCCCACTAGCGGGAGCCCATTACGAGCAGTACTTC
-	-	TRBV2	TRBJ1-5	CASSEGHLALTPQHF	TGTGCCAGCAGTGAAGGACACCTGGCTTTGACGCCCCAGCATTTT
-	-	TRBV2	TRBJ1-3	CASAKEISGNTIYF	TGTGCCAGCGCGAAGGAGATCTCTGGAAACACCATATATTTT
-	-	TRBV28	TRBJ1-2	CASSFLRHYGYTF	TGTGCCAGCAGTTTTCTCCGACACTATGGCTACACCTTC
TRBD1	-	TRBV7-8	TRBJ1-5	CASSSTGDYSNQPQHF	TGTGCCAGCAGCTCGACAGGGGATTATAGCAATCAGCCCCAGCATTTT
TRBD2	-	TRBV24-1	TRBJ2-1	CTTSFGGLADNYNEQFF	TGTACCACCAGTTTTGGGGGACTAGCGGACAATTACAATGAGCAGTTCTTC
TRBD1	-	TRBV7-7	TRBJ2-5	CASSPGTGGATQYF	TGTGCCAGCAGCCCGGGGACAGGGGGGGCGACCCAGTACTTC
TRBD1	few	TRBV7-9	TRBJ1-1	CASSPLPTPTTGSNTEAFF	TGTGCCAGCAGCCCTTTACCCACCCCCACGACAGGGTCTAACACTGAAGCTTTCTTT
TRBD1	-	TRBV28	TRBJ1-6	CASRLGTGNSPLHF	TGTGCCAGCCGCCTAGGGACAGGGAATTCACCCCTCCACTTT
-	-	TRBV18	TRBJ1-2	CASSPLGRQYSNYGYTF	TGTGCCAGCTCACCATTGGGGCGACAGTACTCTAACTATGGCTACACCTTC
-	few	TRBV7-2	TRBJ2-7	CASSPRTGSSSYEQYF	TGTGCCAGCAGCCCCCGAACAGGGTCGAGCTCCTACGAGCAGTACTTC
-	-	TRBV2	TRBJ2-1	CVSSGTWINEQFF	TGTGTCAGCAGTGGGACATGGATCAATGAGCAGTTCTTC
-	few	TRBV20-1	TRBJ2-3	CSAGYRVLEDTQYF	TGCAGTGCCGGATACAGGGTTCTGGAAGATACGCAGTATTTT
-	few	TRBV28	TRBJ1-5	CASSIITGTEYSNQPQHF	TGTGCCAGCAGTATCATAACCGGGACGGAATATAGCAATCAGCCCCAGCATTTT
TRBD2	-	TRBV19	TRBJ2-1	CASSIRREGNEQFF	TGTGCCAGTAGTATCAGGCGGGAGGGGAATGAGCAGTTCTTC
-	few	TRBV2	TRBJ2-5	CASRGGRTAGTQYF	TGTGCCAGCAGAGGAGGGAGGACAGCGGGGACCCAGTACTTC
-	few	TRBV20-1	TRBJ1-1	CSASDRLMNTEAFF	TGCAGTGCTAGTGACAGGTTAATGAACACTGAAGCTTTCTTT
TRBD1	few	TRBV18	TRBJ1-2	CASSPLSGDRAYGYTF	TGTGCCAGCTCACCACTATCAGGGGACAGGGCCTATGGCTACACCTTC
-	-	TRBV20-1	TRBJ1-3	CSASREAGNTIYF	TGCAGTGCTAGCAGGGAGGCAGGAAACACCATATATTTT
TRBD1	-	TRBV10-1	TRBJ1-2	CASSGGRRTGLNYGYTF	TGCGCCAGCAGTGGAGGGCGGAGGACAGGGCTCAACTATGGCTACACCTTC
-	-	TRBV6-4	TRBJ2-1	CASSDSRMSSYNEQFF	TGTGCCAGCAGTGACTCGCGGATGAGCTCCTACAATGAGCAGTTCTTC
-	-	TRBV30	TRBJ2-3	CAWTFTDTQYF	TGTGCCTGGACATTCACAGATACGCAGTATTTT
-	-	TRBV28	TRBJ1-2	CASRTPASGVYGYTF	TGTGCCAGCAGGACACCCGCCAGCGGGGTGTATGGCTACACCTTC
-	-	TRBV7-9	TRBJ1-1	CASSNRGLFTGRGAEAFF	TGTGCCAGCAGTAACCGTGGCCTGTTCACAGGGAGAGGGGCTGAAGCTTTCTTT
-	-	TRBV4-3	TRBJ1-4	CASSQEGATNEKLFF	TGCGCCAGCAGCCAAGAGGGCGCAACTAATGAAAAACTGTTTTTT
-	few	TRBV20-1	TRBJ1-6	CSASAGGGPLHF	TGCAGTGCTAGCGCTGGAGGTGGTCCCCTCCACTTT
-	few	TRBV5-8	TRBJ1-1	CASSLGLTEAFF	TGTGCCAGCAGCTTAGGACTTACTGAAGCTTTCTTT